These T cell receptor beta chains were read from a single sample in a study of shared clonotypes between healthy human individuals. The table came from immunoSEQ multiplex PCR; TCRdb's copy has only in-frame clones and leaves some out. The repertoire consists of more than 2 million clones, with 95% occurring once and the leading ten covering more than 0.1%. The sequenced sample was naive CD4+ T cells sorted from blood. The receptors here all came from a man aged 18 to 30 in good health. Both conserved end residues are part of each CDR3. D genes are given only for firm matches. Expanded clones get a size class; other rows say once, few or many, or leave the size out.

>TRBJ2-2|TRBV7-6|.|.
TGTGCCAGCAGCTTAGGGCAGGGTCTAAACACCGGGGAGCTGTTTTTT
CASSLGQGLNTGELFF
>TRBJ2-4|TRBV29-1|.|TRBD1
TGCAGCGTTGGGGGGACAGAAATGGGGACCAAAAACATTCAGTACTTC
CSVGGTEMGTKNIQYF
>TRBJ2-7|TRBV9|.|.
TGTGCCAGCAGCGGCGGGACGGCAACCTACGAGCAGTACTTC
CASSGGTATYEQYF
>TRBJ1-1|TRBV18|.|.
TGTGCCAGCTCACCTAGAACAGGGTTTGAAGCTTTCTTT
CASSPRTGFEAFF
>TRBJ2-3|TRBV6-5|.|TRBD1
TGTGCCAGCAAAATAACAGGGGGAAGCACAGATACGCAGTATTTT
CASKITGGSTDTQYF
>TRBJ2-2|TRBV11-2|many|.
TGTGCCAGCAGCTTCGGGACCGGGGAGCTGTTTTTT
CASSFGTGELFF
>TRBJ2-5|TRBV2|.|.
TGTGCCAGCAGCGTGAAAGAGACCCAGTACTTC
CASSVKETQYF
>TRBJ2-7|TRBV5-1|.|TRBD2
TGCGCCAGCAGCCCCCTCTCTGGGGCGGGAGGGCCGAGAAACGAGCAGTACTTC
CASSPLSGAGGPRNEQYF
>TRBJ2-3|TRBV30|.|.
TGTGCCTGGAGTGGACAGTCAGATACGCAGTATTTT
CAWSGQSDTQYF
>TRBJ1-1|TRBV5-1|.|.
TGCGCCAGCAGCCTTCAGGCCGGCATGAACACTGAAGCTTTCTTT
CASSLQAGMNTEAFF
>TRBJ1-1|TRBV5-4|.|TRBD1
TGTGCCAGCAGCTCCGACAGGGGGGTCCTAAACACTGAAGCTTTCTTT
CASSSDRGVLNTEAFF
>TRBJ2-2|TRBV6-5|.|TRBD2
TGTGCCAGCAGACCCAGCGGGAGGCGCACCGGGGAGCTGTTTTTT
CASRPSGRRTGELFF
>TRBJ2-7|TRBV6-5|.|.
TGTGCCAGCAGTTACTCCGGCAGCTACGAGCAGTACTTC
CASSYSGSYEQYF
>TRBJ1-4|TRBV2|.|.
TGTGCCAGCAGGGGGACTGGGGTCTATGAAAAACTGTTTTTT
CASRGTGVYEKLFF
>TRBJ1-1|TRBV28|.|.
TGTGCCAGCAGTTTCTCGCTTCAGGTAGCTTTCTTT
CASSFSLQVAFF
>TRBJ1-6|TRBV7-2|.|.
TGTGCCAGCAGCTTGTATAATTCACCCCTCCACTTT
CASSLYNSPLHF
>TRBJ2-3|TRBV7-8|.|.
TGTGCCAGCAGCTTTGTTCCTCAGTCGAACACAGATACGCAGTATTTT
CASSFVPQSNTDTQYF
>TRBJ2-1|TRBV5-1|.|.
TGCGCCAGCAGCTTGGAGCGACTAGGCTTAGAGCAGTTCTTC
CASSLERLGLEQFF
>TRBJ2-5|TRBV5-1|.|TRBD1
TGCGCCAGCAGCCTCGGGACAGTCCAAGAGACCCAGTACTTC
CASSLGTVQETQYF
>TRBJ1-5|TRBV6-1|few|TRBD1
TGTGCCAGCAGAGGACAGGGGAATAGCAATCAGCCCCAGCATTTT
CASRGQGNSNQPQHF
>TRBJ2-1|TRBV7-2|.|TRBD2
TGTGCCAGCAGCCTAGGCCAGCGGGAGCCGGTCTTC
CASSLGQREPVF
>TRBJ2-1|TRBV7-2|.|.
TGTGCCAGCAGCTTACGTCAGGGTGGTTTCTACAATGAGCAGTTCTTC
CASSLRQGGFYNEQFF
>TRBJ1-6|TRBV27|.|.
TGTGCCACCAGGAACGACGATAATTCACCCCTCCACTTT
CATRNDDNSPLHF
>TRBJ1-3|TRBV6-5|.|.
TGTGCCAGCAGTCAAGCAGGGGTTGGAAACACCATATATTTT
CASSQAGVGNTIYF
>TRBJ1-6|TRBV27|.|TRBD1
TGTGCCAGCAGTCTGGTCCGGGACAGTTATTCACCCCTCCACTTT
CASSLVRDSYSPLHF
>TRBJ2-1|TRBV18|.|TRBD2
TGTGCCAGCTCTTTAGCGGGAAGCTCCTACAATGAGCAGTTCTTC
CASSLAGSSYNEQFF
>TRBJ1-5|TRBV7-2|.|TRBD1
TGTGCCAGCAGCCCGGAAGGACAGGGGAGGCAGCCCCAGCATTTT
CASSPEGQGRQPQHF
>TRBJ2-5|TRBV28|.|TRBD2
TGTGCCAGCAGACCCAGACTAGCGGGGGGAAAAGAGACCCAGTACTTC
CASRPRLAGGKETQYF
>TRBJ1-2|TRBV4-1|.|.
TGCGCCAGCAGCCAGGGGGACGGTTCCTATGGCTACACCTTC
CASSQGDGSYGYTF
>TRBJ2-7|TRBV7-9|.|TRBD2
TGTGCCAGCAGCGCATCGAATAGCGGGAGGGGTGTGGGCGAGCAGTACTTC
CASSASNSGRGVGEQYF
>TRBJ1-2|TRBV7-9|.|.
TGTGCCAGCAGCTTAGATGGCTACACCTTC
CASSLDGYTF
>TRBJ1-6|TRBV6-4|.|.
TGTGCCAGCAGTGTGGGGGGATCTAATTCACCCCTCCACTTT
CASSVGGSNSPLHF
>TRBJ2-1|TRBV7-2|.|.
TGTGCCAGCAGCTGGGGCAGGGCGAATGAGCAGTTCTTC
CASSWGRANEQFF
>TRBJ2-7|TRBV27|.|.
TGTGCCAGCAGGCCAAGCCGACAGCGCCTGGAGCAGTACTTC
CASRPSRQRLEQYF
>TRBJ2-1|TRBV5-1|.|TRBD2
TGCGCCAGCACCTCCCCCACCCTAGCGGGGGATTACAATGAGCAGTTCTTC
CASTSPTLAGDYNEQFF
>TRBJ1-5|TRBV6-6|.|TRBD1
TGTGCCAGTCGACAGGGAGGTCGGCCCCAGCATTTT
CASRQGGRPQHF
>TRBJ2-7|TRBV30|.|TRBD2
TGTGCCTGGAGTGCGGCTAGCGGGTACGAGCAGTACTTC
CAWSAASGYEQYF
>TRBJ1-5|TRBV9|.|TRBD1
TGTGCCAGCAGCCCTGGGACAGGGCGGCAGCCCCAGCATTTT
CASSPGTGRQPQHF
>TRBJ2-7|TRBV28|.|TRBD1
TGTGCCAGCAGTTTATGGTCGACAGGGTTCTACGAGCAGTACTTC
CASSLWSTGFYEQYF
>TRBJ2-1|TRBV28|.|.
TGTGCCAGCAGAGTTTTCGGGGGGCCCTATAACAATGAGCAGTTCTTC
CASRVFGGPYNNEQFF
>TRBJ1-2|TRBV28|.|.
TGTGCCAGCAGTTTCGGTGGAGGGAGAAGCTATGGCTACACCTTC
CASSFGGGRSYGYTF
>TRBJ2-5|TRBV18|.|.
TGTGCCAGCTCAGGGACCATGCAAGAGACCCAGTACTTC
CASSGTMQETQYF
>TRBJ2-2|TRBV6-6|.|TRBD1
TGTGCCAGCATCGGGACAGCTAACACCGGGGAGCTGTTTTTT
CASIGTANTGELFF
>TRBJ1-1|TRBV11-2|.|.
TGTGCCAGCAGCTTAGGTCCAGGGAACACTGAAGCTTTCTTT
CASSLGPGNTEAFF
>TRBJ1-1|TRBV6-6|.|.
TGTGCCAGCAGTTACCCACCTAGGGTAGAGGACACTGAAGCTTTCTTT
CASSYPPRVEDTEAFF
>TRBJ1-2|TRBV7-2|once|.
TGTGCCAGCAGCTTACGACAGATTTATGGCTACACCTTC
CASSLRQIYGYTF
>TRBJ2-1|TRBV6-5|.|.
TGTGCCAGCAGTTCAGGGAGGAGCTCCTACAATGAGCAGTTCTTC
CASSSGRSSYNEQFF
>TRBJ1-1|TRBV18|.|.
TGTGCCAGCTCAGACTCCGGGACACCGAACACTGAAGCTTTCTTT
CASSDSGTPNTEAFF
>TRBJ1-2|TRBV4-3|.|TRBD1
TGCGCCAGCAGCCAAGATCGAGACAGGGTAGGAGGCTACACCTTC
CASSQDRDRVGGYTF
>TRBJ2-5|TRBV9|.|.
TGTGCCAGCAGCCCTCGGACGGAAGAGACCCAGTACTTC
CASSPRTEETQYF
>TRBJ2-5|TRBV7-3|.|.
TGTGCCAGCAGCTTAGCACTAGGCGCGGAGACCCAGTACTTC
CASSLALGAETQYF
>TRBJ2-1|TRBV4-3|.|TRBD2
TGCGCCAGCAGCCTATCGAGCGGGAGCTCCTACAATGAGCAGTTCTTC
CASSLSSGSSYNEQFF
>TRBJ2-3|TRBV25-1|.|.
TGTGCCAGCAGTGAATTACCGGGAGTCCAGTATTTT
CASSELPGVQYF
>TRBJ2-5|TRBV29-1|.|.
TGCAGCGTTGAAGACGTGCGAGCTCAAGAGACCCAGTACTTC
CSVEDVRAQETQYF
>TRBJ2-5|TRBV6-5|.|.
TGTGCCAGCAGTTACACGGGCGGGACCCAAGAGACCCAGTACTTC
CASSYTGGTQETQYF
>TRBJ2-7|TRBV19|.|TRBD1
TGTGCCAGTAGTATAGCCCGGGACAGGGGTTCCCCCGAGCAGTACTTC
CASSIARDRGSPEQYF
>TRBJ1-2|TRBV5-4|.|TRBD1
TGTGCCAGCAGCTTGACAGGGGCTAACTATGGCTACACCTTC
CASSLTGANYGYTF
>TRBJ2-4|TRBV10-3|.|TRBD1
TGTGCCATCTCGGACAGGGCGGCAAACATTCAGTACTTC
CAISDRAANIQYF
>TRBJ1-5|TRBV30|once|.
TGTGCCTGGAGTGTAACCCGCAATCAGCCCCAGCATTTT
CAWSVTRNQPQHF
>TRBJ2-7|TRBV19|.|.
TGTGCCAGTAGTACGCAGGGAGGAAACGAGCAGTACTTC
CASSTQGGNEQYF